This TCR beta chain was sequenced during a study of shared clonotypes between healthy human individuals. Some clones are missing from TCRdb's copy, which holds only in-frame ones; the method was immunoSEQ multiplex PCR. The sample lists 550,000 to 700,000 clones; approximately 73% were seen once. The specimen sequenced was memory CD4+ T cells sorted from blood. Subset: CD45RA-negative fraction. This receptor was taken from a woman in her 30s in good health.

The chain's CDR3 is CASSPGVITKNIQYF. DNA for the CDR3: TGTGCCAGTAGCCCAGGGGTCATTACCAAAAACATTCAGTACTTC. The V and J genes are TRBV19 and TRBJ2-4; TRBD1 is a possible D gene (6 bases). The CDR3 is 15 residues long. V lost 6 bases and J 2 bases, leaving 14 bases between the germline ends. Germline CDR1 LNHDA, CDR2 SQIVND (reference sequence).